A single sample gave rise to the 29 T cell receptor beta chains below, sequenced in a study of T cells in Graves' hyperthyroidism and ophthalmopathy. RNA transcripts served as the template for amplifying TCR beta CDR3 regions. The HTBI primer set drove a first-round RT-PCR of the TCR CDR3. Via MiXCR, TCRdb re-called the multiplex PCR reads, giving one row per CDR3 protein. The sample shows approximately 690,000 distinct CDR3 sequences, 20% of them seen only once. Material: blood. Receptors originate from a man aged 25-40 years with Graves' ophthalmopathy.

The chain is built from TRBV9 and TRBJ1-1; a weak D match, TRBD1 (6 bases). Trimming stripped 3 bases from V and 5 bases from J, with 20 bases between. The CDR3 contains 16 residues. Germline assignment: CDR1 SGDLS and CDR2 YYNGEE. The CDR3 DNA reads TGTGCCAGCAGCGATCAATTGACAGGTTCTGGGACTGAAGCTTTCTTT. Protein: CASSDQLTGSGTEAFF.

The chain recombines TRBV20-1 with TRBJ2-7, with D hard to call. CDR1 and CDR2 from the germline V gene are DFQATT and SNEGSKA (reference sequence). V was shortened by 3 bases and J by 2 bases, with 11 bases between the two germline ends. The CDR3 loop spans 13 amino acids. Here the CDR3 reads CSASHQNPYEQYF. The CDR3 region has the DNA TGCAGTGCTAGTCACCAGAATCCCTACGAGCAGTACTTC.

V gene TRBV6-1 combines with J gene TRBJ2-7; TRBD2 is a possible D gene (6 bases). The CDR3 sequence is 16 residues long. Germline CDR1 and CDR2: MNHNS and SASEGT. V lost 4 bases, J lost 3 bases, and 19 bases lay in between. The CDR3 sequence: CASSVGTSPGIYEQYF. CDR3 coding DNA: TGTGCCAGCAGTGTGGGCACTAGCCCAGGAATCTACGAGCAGTACTTC.

The table lists this clonotype with many counts. One end of the junction is discordant with germline, which a read error may explain. The chain joins TRBV2 to TRBJ1-1; D is unresolved. CDR1 is SNHLY and CDR2 is FYNNEI in the germline V gene. The CDR3 loop spans 13 amino acids. CDR3 bases: TGTGCCAGCAGAGAAGACTACTACACTGAAGCTTTCTTT. Protein: CASREDYYTEAFF.

The chain combines TRBV18 with TRBJ1-2, with unresolved D. Trimming pared 4 bases from V and 0 bases from J, leaving 12 bases between. The CDR3 totals 15 residues. CDR1 and CDR2 (germline): KGHSH, LQKENI. The DNA of the CDR3 is TGTGCCAGCTCACTACCTTGGAGATCTAACTATGGCTACACCTTC. Its protein is CASSLPWRSNYGYTF. Full variable domain (missing parts from reference TRBV18 and TRBJ1-2): NAGVMQNPRHLVRRRGQEARLRCSPMKGHSHVYWYRQLPEEGLKFMVYLQKENIIDESGMPKERFSAEFPKEGPSILRIQQVVRGDSAAYFCASSLPWRSNYGYTFGSGTRLTVV.

The V and J genes are TRBV7-9 and TRBJ2-3; TRBD2 matches 11 bases. CDR3 size: 17 residues. V shed 5 bases and J 6 bases; nucleotides not matched to a gene: 13. From germline, CDR1 is SEHNR and CDR2 FQNEAQ (reference sequence). The CDR3 loop reads CASSAFGIAGGLDTQYF. CDR3 in DNA: TGTGCCAGCAGCGCCTTCGGGATAGCGGGAGGGCTGGATACGCAGTATTTT.

Notes on this clonotype: This clone may be a read error of a much larger clone one base away. The gene calls are TRBV7-9 and TRBJ2-7; D gene unclear. Germline CDR1 is SEHNR and CDR2 is FQNEAQ (reference sequence). The CDR3 length is 13 residues. The CDR3 nucleotides are TGTGCCGGCAGCTTAACCCAAGGGTACGAGCAGTACTTC. This codes for CAGSLTQGYEQYF. The entire variable domain, with the rest obtained from reference TRBV7-9 and TRBJ2-7, is as follows: DTGVSQNPRHKITKRGQNVTFRCDPISEHNRLYWYRQTLGQGPEFLTYFQNEAQLEKSRLLSDRFSAERPKGSFSTLEIQRTEQGDSAMYLCAGSLTQGYEQYFGPGTRLTVT.

The genes are TRBV11-2 and TRBJ2-7; 7 bases map to TRBD1. Germline V lookup: CDR1 SGHAT, CDR2 FQNNGV. This CDR3 has 16 amino acids. The V and J ends lost 4 bases and 0 bases, in that order; junction bases with no gene match: 9. CDR3 in amino acids: CASSSQQGFSSYEQYF. DNA for the CDR3: TGTGCCAGCAGCTCACAACAGGGGTTCTCCTCCTACGAGCAGTACTTC.

The rearrangement links TRBV27 to TRBJ2-7; D may match TRBD1 or TRBD2 (5 bases each). This CDR3 contains 15 residues. Germline V gene lookup returns CDR1 MNHEY and CDR2 SMNVEV (reference sequence). V was pared by 6 bases and J by 4 bases, with 19 bases between. DNA of the CDR3: TGTGCCAGCAGGACCACGAGGGGCCCCATTTACGAGCAGTACTTC. Protein: CASRTTRGPIYEQYF.

This clonotype has a count of ten or more. V usage is TRBV18 and J usage is TRBJ2-7; D is undetermined. This CDR3 has 13 residues. Germline V lookup: CDR1 KGHSH, CDR2 LQKENI. V gave up 4 bases and J gave up 2 bases, with 9 bases separating them. CDR3 sequence reads: CASSRRSPYEQYF. DNA for the CDR3: TGTGCCAGCTCACGTCGGAGCCCCTACGAGCAGTACTTC.

This clonotype occurred many times. V usage is TRBV28 and J usage is TRBJ2-3; 9 positions agree with TRBD2. The germline V gene encodes CDR1 MDHEN and CDR2 SYDVKM. The CDR3 covers 15 residues. The ends lost 8 bases at V and 7 bases at J; junction bases unmatched: 13. CDR3 residues: CASCPFSGSSNTQYF. CDR3 nucleotides: TGTGCCAGCTGCCCCTTTAGCGGGAGTTCAAATACGCAGTATTTT.

This clonotype was counted at least ten times. This sequence joins TRBV7-2 and TRBJ2-3; D possibly corresponds to TRBD1 (7 bases). Germline CDR1 reads SGHTA; CDR2 reads FQGNSA. V lost 5 bases to trimming and J lost 4 bases, with 19 bases between them. This CDR3 comprises 16 residues. The CDR3 DNA is TGTGCCAGCAGCATACGACAGGGAGGAAGTGCAGATACGCAGTATTTT. Translation: CASSIRQGGSADTQYF. Supplemented by reference TRBV7-2 and TRBJ2-3, the full variable domain reads GAGVSQSPSNKVTEKGKDVELRCDPISGHTALYWYRQSLGQGLEFLIYFQGNSAPDKSGLPSDRFSAERTGGSVSTLTIQRTQQEDSAVYLCASSIRQGGSADTQYFGPGTRLTVL.

This clonotype turned up a few times. V and J are TRBV4-1 and TRBJ2-3; D is undetermined. Germline V gene lookup returns CDR1 MGHRA and CDR2 YSYEKL. Trimming took 3 bases from V and 2 from J, leaving 6 bases between them. The CDR3 is 13 residues long. CDR3 nucleotides: TGCGCCAGCAGCCAGGGCACCACAGATACGCAGTATTTT. Translating it yields CASSQGTTDTQYF.

This clonotype has a handful of counts. The CDR3 spells CASSPTRPLAGHSYEQYF. The CDR3 nucleotides are TGCGCCAGCAGCCCTACACGACCTCTAGCGGGCCACTCCTACGAGCAGTACTTC. The chain couples TRBV5-1 to TRBJ2-7, with 8 nucleotides matching TRBD2. CDR1 and CDR2 (germline): SGHRS, YFSETQ. This CDR3 has 18 residues. After removal of 4 bases from V and 0 bases from J, the junction contained 15 bases not matched to a gene.

The rearrangement uses TRBV2 and TRBJ2-2; a possible D gene is TRBD2 (5 bases). The germline V gene has CDR1 SNHLY and CDR2 FYNNEI. Trimming stripped 7 bases from V and 9 bases from J, with 21 bases between. This CDR3 region has 15 residues. CDR3 loop: CASTTNIGFTRELFF. CDR3 coding DNA: TGTGCCAGCACGACTAATATCGGGTTTACCAGGGAGCTGTTTTTT.

This clonotype has more than one count but fewer than ten. V usage is TRBV18 and J usage is TRBJ2-1; TRBD1 aligns across 7 bases. V lost 4 bases and J lost 9; bases outside the gene matches: 6. CDR3 size: 13 residues. CDR1 is KGHSH and CDR2 is LQKENI in the germline V gene. The CDR3 here is CASSRDRDGEQFF. The CDR3 DNA is TGTGCCAGCTCACGTGACAGGGATGGTGAGCAGTTCTTC.

The table lists this clonotype with many counts. The chain links TRBV11-2 to TRBJ2-7, with 9 positions matching TRBD1. The J segment lost 2 bases and the V segment lost 5 bases, leaving 7 bases of the junction unmatched. The germline V gene has CDR1 SGHAT and CDR2 FQNNGV. The CDR3 has 15 amino acids. DNA of the CDR3: TGTGCCAGCAGCGTAAGCGGACAGGGGACCTACGAGCAGTACTTC. Translated, it gives CASSVSGQGTYEQYF.

This clonotype showed up just a few times. This chain joins TRBV28 and TRBJ2-4; 8 bases align to TRBD2. Germline loops: CDR1 MDHEN, CDR2 SYDVKM. V lost 8 bases to trimming and J lost 2 bases; unmatched junction nucleotides: 8. The CDR3 has 15 residues. CDR3 in amino acids: CASGSGSRPKNIQYF. CDR3 nucleotides: TGTGCCAGCGGAAGCGGGAGTCGACCCAAAAACATTCAGTACTTC.

In this sample, this clonotype turned up many times. The chain combines TRBV12-3 or TRBV12-4 with TRBJ2-5; 9 nucleotides match TRBD1. The J segment lost 4 bases and the V segment lost 7 bases, leaving 4 bases of the junction unmatched. This CDR3 region has 13 residues. Here the CDR3 DNA reads TGTGCCAGCACCTCGACAGGGGGAGAGACCCAGTACTTC. This encodes CASTSTGGETQYF.

This clonotype was counted at least ten times. The chain is built from TRBV5-1 and TRBJ2-1, with D perhaps assigned TRBD1 or TRBD2 (6 bases each). This CDR3 spans 14 amino acids. The V gene's germline CDR1 is SGHRS and CDR2 YFSETQ. The V gene lost 0 bases and the J gene lost 8 bases, with 12 bases spanning the gap. In nucleotides, the CDR3 is TGCGCCAGCAGCTTGGAATCGGGGGCGGATGAGCAGTTCTTC. This sequence encodes CASSLESGADEQFF. Drawing the rest from reference TRBV5-1 and TRBJ2-1, the complete variable domain is KAGVTQTPRYLIKTRGQQVTLSCSPISGHRSVSWYQQTPGQGLQFLFEYFSETQRNKGNFPGRFSGRQFSNSRSEMNVSTLELGDSALYLCASSLESGADEQFFGPGTRLTVL.

This clonotype turned up a few times. V is TRBV10-3 and J is TRBJ2-7, with a weak D call TRBD2 (7 bases). Germline CDR1 is ENHRY and CDR2 is SYGVKD. V gave up 2 bases and J gave up 0 bases, with 14 bases separating them. The CDR3 length is 16 residues. In nucleotides, the CDR3 is TGTGCCATCAGTGAGCCGGGGGGCAGGAGCTCCTACGAGCAGTACTTC. It is translated as CAISEPGGRSSYEQYF.

V gene TRBV20-1 combines with J gene TRBJ2-2, with 7 nucleotides matching TRBD2. Germline V gene lookup returns CDR1 DFQATT and CDR2 SNEGSKA (reference sequence). The CDR3 covers 15 residues. Trimming cost V 2 bases and J 4 bases; bases outside gene matches: 7. Here the CDR3 reads CSARSYGGSTGELFF. DNA for the CDR3: TGCAGTGCTAGATCCTACGGCGGGAGCACCGGGGAGCTGTTTTTT.

This clonotype was recorded many times. This chain links TRBV3-1 with TRBJ2-1; D is ambiguous. The CDR3 contains 14 residues. Per germline, CDR1 LGHDT and CDR2 YNNKEL (reference sequence). Trimming took off 3 bases at V and 0 bases at J, with 6 bases between the two ends. CDR3 bases: TGTGCCAGCAGCCAGACCCCCTCCTACAATGAGCAGTTCTTC. This codes for CASSQTPSYNEQFF.

The V call is TRBV4-1, the J call TRBJ2-7; TRBD1 aligns across 10 bases. This CDR3 is 15 amino acids long. Trimming removed 6 bases from V and 0 bases from J; junction bases left unmatched: 5. CDR1 and CDR2 (germline): MGHRA, YSYEKL. The CDR3 nucleotides read TGCGCCAGCAGTATGACAGGGGGCGCCTCCTACGAGCAGTACTTC. This codes for CASSMTGGASYEQYF.

A few counts support this clonotype. V is TRBV4-1 and J is TRBJ2-3, with 11 bases identical to TRBD2. J gave up 3 bases and V 3 bases, and 5 bases lay outside the gene matches. CDR1 and CDR2 (germline): MGHRA, YSYEKL. The CDR3 runs to 16 residues. The CDR3 nucleotides are TGCGCCAGCAGCCACGTAGCGGGAGGGGAAACAGATACGCAGTATTTT. Its translation is CASSHVAGGETDTQYF.

This clonotype was counted between two and nine times. The gene calls are TRBV30 and TRBJ2-3; the D gene is possibly TRBD2 (5 bases). Trimming removed 7 bases at V and 3 bases at J, with 20 bases between. CDR1 and CDR2 from the germline V gene are GTSNPN and SVGIG (reference sequence). The CDR3 length is 15 residues. The CDR3 spells CASARLTGTTDTQYF. CDR3 DNA sequence: TGTGCCTCGGCTCGACTGACGGGAACGACAGATACGCAGTATTTT.

The genes are TRBV28 and TRBJ1-4, with D perhaps matching TRBD1 (5 bases). Per germline, CDR1 MDHEN and CDR2 SYDVKM. This CDR3 is built from 13 residues. The V end was cut by 11 bases, the J end by 5 bases, with 15 bases between. The CDR3 bases are TGTGCCGGGTCTGGTGGGGGGAATGAAAAACTGTTTTTT. Its protein is CAGSGGGNEKLFF.

This clonotype was detected a few times. This chain uses TRBV20-1 with TRBJ2-3; D unresolved. This CDR3 has 13 amino acids. CDR1 and CDR2 from the germline V gene are DFQATT and SNEGSKA (reference sequence). The CDR3 spells CSAPPSGTDTQYF. The CDR3, as DNA: TGCAGCGCGCCCCCTAGTGGGACAGATACGCAGTATTTT.

Concerning this clonotype: This may arise from a read error, as a much more abundant clone is one base away. The chain joins TRBV11-2 to TRBJ2-7; 8 bases are a match to TRBD1. The DNA end lines up better with TRBJ2-1; the J call may be wrong. The CDR3 runs to 15 residues. Germline CDR1 reads SGHAT; CDR2 reads FQNNGV. The CDR3 region is CASSQDRALTYEQFF. The CDR3 DNA is TGTGCCAGCAGTCAGGACAGGGCGTTAACCTACGAGCAGTTCTTC.